This TCR beta chain was sequenced for a study of blood T cell repertoires in COVID-19. Study context: Samples representing acute and convalescent COVID-19 were sourced from the United States, Italy and Spain. Sources were T cells, B-cell-depleted T cells, or PBMCs; the material itself was cDNA or gDNA.

In the study's own analysis: Reference gene primer amplification gave estimated nucleated cell counts. Clones were read by immunoSEQ multiplex PCR, and TCRdb kept only the in-frame ones, dropping some. V and J calls plus clone size are reproduced from that table; the DNA served to infer D and trimming. The sample consists of roughly 240,000 clones, roughly 79% of them appearing once. CDR1 and CDR2 (germline): KGHSH, LQKENI. CDR3 size: 12 residues. Trimming left V 3 bases short and J 6 bases short, with 7 bases between. The sample was peripheral blood. This TCR derives from an elderly woman with acute or convalescent COVID-19. V and J are TRBV18 and TRBJ2-3; D not resolved. CDR3: CASSPGEDTQYF. The CDR3 DNA sequence: TGTGCCAGCTCACCTGGTGAGGATACGCAGTATTTT.